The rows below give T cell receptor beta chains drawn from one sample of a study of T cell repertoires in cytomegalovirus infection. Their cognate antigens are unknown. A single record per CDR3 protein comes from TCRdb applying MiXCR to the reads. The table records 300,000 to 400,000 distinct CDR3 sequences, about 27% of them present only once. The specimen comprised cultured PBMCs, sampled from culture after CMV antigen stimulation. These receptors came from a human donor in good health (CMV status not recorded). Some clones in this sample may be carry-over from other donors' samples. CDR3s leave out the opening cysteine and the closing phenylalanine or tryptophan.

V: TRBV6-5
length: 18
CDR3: ASSYSPGPTSGIAKNIQY

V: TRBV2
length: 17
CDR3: ASSEGGQGLIWGTDTQY

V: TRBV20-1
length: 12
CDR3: SASGRGSTDTQY

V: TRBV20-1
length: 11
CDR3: SAPRISYNEQF

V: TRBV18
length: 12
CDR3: ASSPRGRNTEAF

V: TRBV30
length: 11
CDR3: AWSVQGDTEAF

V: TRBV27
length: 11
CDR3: ASTPGQGYGYT

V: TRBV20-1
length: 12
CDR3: SARGPGIGDTIY

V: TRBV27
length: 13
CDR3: ASSLSSYSNQPQH

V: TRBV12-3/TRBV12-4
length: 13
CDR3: ASSFQTGSDEKLF

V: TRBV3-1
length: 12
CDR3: ASSLNTGGTEAF

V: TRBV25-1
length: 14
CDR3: ASSAAGLAAQETQY

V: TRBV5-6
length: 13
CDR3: ASSQDRGRLQPQH

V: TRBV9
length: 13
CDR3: ASSPTDREGEKLF

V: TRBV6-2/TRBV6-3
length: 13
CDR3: ASSYSAVSNQPQH

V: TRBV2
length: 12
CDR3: ASSGLADYNEQF

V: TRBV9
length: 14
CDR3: ASSLSGRGSTGELF

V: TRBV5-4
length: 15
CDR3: ASSWGLADANTGELF

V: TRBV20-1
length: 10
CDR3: SASESGNTIY

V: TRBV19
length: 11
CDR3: ASSIVSGAEAF

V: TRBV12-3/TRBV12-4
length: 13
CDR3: ASSSRVFSGNTIY

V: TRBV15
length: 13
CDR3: ATSRALAGRDTQY

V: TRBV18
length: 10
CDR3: ASSPPGAEQF

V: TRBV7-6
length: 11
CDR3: ASSLGVSYEQY

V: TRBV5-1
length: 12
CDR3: ASSSGWARDTQY

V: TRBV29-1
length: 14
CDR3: SVAGGDRMGTDTIY

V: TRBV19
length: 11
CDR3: ASSTGTVTEAF

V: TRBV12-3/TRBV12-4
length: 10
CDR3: AGRLSPGELF

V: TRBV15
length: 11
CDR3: ATSSMTVHGYT

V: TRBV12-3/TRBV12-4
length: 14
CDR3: ASSFGSRLPKNIQY

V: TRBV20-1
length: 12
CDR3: SAAGGRARDEQF

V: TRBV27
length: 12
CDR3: ASSSRVQGTEAF

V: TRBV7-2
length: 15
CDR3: ASSLARTSGRLGEQF